The rows below give T cell receptor beta chains drawn from one sample of a study of shared clonotypes between healthy human individuals. Repertoires were generated with immunoSEQ multiplex PCR, while TCRdb's copy carries only in-frame clones and drops some. The sample consists of nearly 2 million clones, about 94% of them appearing once. Sequencing was performed on naive CD8+ T cells sorted from blood. The receptors here all came from a man younger than 30 in good health. The CDR3 runs from the conserved cysteine through the conserved F or W. Each record gives: clone size, J gene, V gene, D gene, CDR3 DNA, CDR3 protein. A D gene is named only where the DNA matches it firmly. Clone sizes are given selectively: once, few, many, or a class where the clone is expanded.

- TRBJ2-6 TRBV27 - TGTGCCAGCAGTTTACAGTTGGGCTCTGGGGCCAACGTCCTGACTTTC CASSLQLGSGANVLTF
once TRBJ2-7 TRBV5-7 - TGTGCCAGCAGCTTGCAGGGGAGCTACGAGCAGTACTTC CASSLQGSYEQYF
- TRBJ2-2 TRBV6-1 - TGTGCCAGCAGGACAGTTACCGGGGAGCTGTTTTTT CASRTVTGELFF
- TRBJ2-3 TRBV4-1 - TGCGCCAGCAGCCAAGCTCTAGCGCCAGATACGCAGTATTTT CASSQALAPDTQYF
- TRBJ1-2 TRBV4-3 - TGCGCCAGCAGCCAGGGAACAGGGAACTATGGCTACACCTTC CASSQGTGNYGYTF
- TRBJ1-4 TRBV7-9 TRBD1 TGTGCCAGCAGCTTAGAGTCAGGGGGAATTGAAAAACTGTTTTTT CASSLESGGIEKLFF
once TRBJ2-1 TRBV30 - TGTGCCTGGAGGTTTTCAGGGTACAATGAGCAGTTCTTC CAWRFSGYNEQFF
- TRBJ2-3 TRBV6-5 - TGTGCCAGCAGTTACCTGGCGGAGACAAGCACAGATACGCAGTATTTT CASSYLAETSTDTQYF
- TRBJ2-2 TRBV27 - TGTGCCAGCAGTTGGTTTGAAAACACCGGGGAGCTGTTTTTT CASSWFENTGELFF
- TRBJ2-1 TRBV10-3 TRBD1 TGTGCCATCAGCGCAACAGGGGATTCTGGCAATGAGCAGTTCTTC CAISATGDSGNEQFF
- TRBJ1-2 TRBV11-2 - TGTGCCAGCAGCTTAGACCCGCGTTATGGCTACACCTTC CASSLDPRYGYTF
once TRBJ2-7 TRBV4-3 TRBD2 TGCGCCAGCAGCCAAGATCAGGGACTATCCGACGAGCAGTACTTC CASSQDQGLSDEQYF
- TRBJ1-6 TRBV19 - TGTGCCAGTAGTCTCATGGAACAGCTTAATTCACCCCTCCACTTT CASSLMEQLNSPLHF
- TRBJ2-3 TRBV5-6 - TGTGCCAGCAGCCCTAGGGTCCCAGATACGCAGTATTTT CASSPRVPDTQYF
few TRBJ1-2 TRBV7-9 - TGTGCCAGCAGCTTAAGTGAGTCAGGCTATGGCTACACCTTC CASSLSESGYGYTF
- TRBJ1-2 TRBV7-8 TRBD1 TGTGCCAGCAGCCCCCCTATGAGAGTTCCGGGACAGGGAGGCTATGGCTACACCTTC CASSPPMRVPGQGGYGYTF
- TRBJ2-2 TRBV9 TRBD1 TGTGCCAGCAGCGTAGAACACAGGGGGCCGATGGACACCGGGGAGCTGTTTTTT CASSVEHRGPMDTGELFF
once TRBJ1-5 TRBV30 - TGTGCCTGGACTTTTCAGGGGTTAGGTCAGCCCCAGCATTTT CAWTFQGLGQPQHF
- TRBJ2-1 TRBV7-9 TRBD1 TGTGCCAGCAGCTCGGGACAGGGTCCCAACAATGAGCAGTTCTTC CASSSGQGPNNEQFF
few TRBJ1-1 TRBV5-5 - TGTGCCAGCAGCTTTTGGGCGGATAACACTGAAGCTTTCTTT CASSFWADNTEAFF
- TRBJ1-2 TRBV29-1 TRBD1 TGCAGCGTTGAAAAACAGGACAGGGATGGCTACACCTTC CSVEKQDRDGYTF
- TRBJ1-2 TRBV5-4 - TGTGCCAGCAGCGGCGGCTCTCCCTATGGCTACACCTTC CASSGGSPYGYTF
- TRBJ2-7 TRBV28 TRBD2 TGTGCCAGCAGTTTGAGAGCGGGGCTCTACGAGCAGTACTTC CASSLRAGLYEQYF
- TRBJ2-5 TRBV6-5 TRBD1 TGTGCCAGCAGTTACCGGACAGGGGGGGACCAGTACTTC CASSYRTGGDQYF
- TRBJ1-2 TRBV4-1 - TGCGCCACCAACTCGGCCGGGAGTGGCTACACCTTC CATNSAGSGYTF
- TRBJ2-5 TRBV9 - TGTGCCAGCAGCGTATGGGGATCTGCGGAGACCCAGTACTTC CASSVWGSAETQYF
- TRBJ2-1 TRBV6-1 TRBD2 TGTGCCAGCGCGGACGGGGGGTCCTACAATGAGCAGTTCTTC CASADGGSYNEQFF
- TRBJ2-5 TRBV4-3 TRBD1 TGCGCCAGCAGCCAATCCCCCAGGGGGTCTCAAGAGACCCAGTACTTC CASSQSPRGSQETQYF
- TRBJ1-5 TRBV6-5 - TGTGCCAGCGGCCAATGGGGAGGGCAGCCCCAGCATTTT CASGQWGGQPQHF
- TRBJ1-1 TRBV25-1 - TGTGCCAGCAGATCGGGGGGTGCTGAAGCTTTCTTT CASRSGGAEAFF
- TRBJ2-7 TRBV5-1 - TGCGCCAGCAGCTTGACGGCTTCCTACGAGCAGTACTTC CASSLTASYEQYF
- TRBJ2-5 TRBV7-9 TRBD2 TGTGCCAGCCTCCCCTTGAGCGGGGCCCAAGAGACCCAGTACTTC CASLPLSGAQETQYF
- TRBJ2-1 TRBV4-3 - TGCGCCAGCACCACTCTCGTGGGGACTGGCTACAATGAGCAGTTCTTC CASTTLVGTGYNEQFF
- TRBJ2-7 TRBV11-2 - TGTGCCAGCAGCTTCACAGGGAGCTCCTACGAGCAGTACTTC CASSFTGSSYEQYF
- TRBJ2-1 TRBV10-2 - TGCGCCAGCAGTGAGTCCTGGGGTTACTACAATGAGCAGTTCTTC CASSESWGYYNEQFF
- TRBJ2-2 TRBV10-1 TRBD2 TGCGCCAGCGGGACTAGCGGGGGGACCGGGGAGCTGTTTTTT CASGTSGGTGELFF
- TRBJ2-5 TRBV6-5 - TGTGCCAGCAGTCCCACCGGACTGAAACAAGAGACCCAGTACTTC CASSPTGLKQETQYF
- TRBJ2-7 TRBV13 - TGTGCCAGCAGCCTAGGGGGACACGACGAGCAGTACTTC CASSLGGHDEQYF
once TRBJ2-7 TRBV7-8 - TGTGCCAGCAGCTTAGCCCCGAAGACAGGGAGGGAAGCCTACGAGCAGTACTTC CASSLAPKTGREAYEQYF
- TRBJ2-1 TRBV27 TRBD2 TGTGCCAGCAACATGGGACTAGCGGCCTACAATGAGCAGTTCTTC CASNMGLAAYNEQFF
few TRBJ2-7 TRBV4-1 - TGCGCCAGCAGCCAAGAAAGGGGCTACGAGCAGTACTTC CASSQERGYEQYF
- TRBJ2-1 TRBV9 - TGTGCCAGCAGCGAGGACGAGTACAATGAGCAGTTCTTC CASSEDEYNEQFF
- TRBJ1-6 TRBV13 TRBD1 TGTGCCAGCAGCTCCGGGACAGTCCCCCTCCACTTT CASSSGTVPLHF
- TRBJ2-3 TRBV28 - TGTGCCAGCAGCGGCCCGACTGGCAGGTATACGCAGTATTTT CASSGPTGRYTQYF
- TRBJ2-2 TRBV27 TRBD1 TGTGCCAGCAGCTGGACAGGGGCGAACACCGGGGAGCTGTTTTTT CASSWTGANTGELFF
- TRBJ2-1 TRBV4-3 - TGCGCCAGCAGCCAAGATCGGGTAGCGTCTCCCTACAATGAGCAGTTCTTC CASSQDRVASPYNEQFF
- TRBJ2-6 TRBV27 - TGTGCCAGCAGTTTCAACCTACATTCTGGGGCCAACGTCCTGACTTTC CASSFNLHSGANVLTF
- TRBJ2-1 TRBV7-8 TRBD2 TGTGCCAGCAGTCCACTAGCGGGGGGGCTCTATGAGCAGTTCTTC CASSPLAGGLYEQFF
- TRBJ2-2 TRBV12-5 - TGTGCTAGCGGGAACACCGGGGAGCTGTTTTTT CASGNTGELFF